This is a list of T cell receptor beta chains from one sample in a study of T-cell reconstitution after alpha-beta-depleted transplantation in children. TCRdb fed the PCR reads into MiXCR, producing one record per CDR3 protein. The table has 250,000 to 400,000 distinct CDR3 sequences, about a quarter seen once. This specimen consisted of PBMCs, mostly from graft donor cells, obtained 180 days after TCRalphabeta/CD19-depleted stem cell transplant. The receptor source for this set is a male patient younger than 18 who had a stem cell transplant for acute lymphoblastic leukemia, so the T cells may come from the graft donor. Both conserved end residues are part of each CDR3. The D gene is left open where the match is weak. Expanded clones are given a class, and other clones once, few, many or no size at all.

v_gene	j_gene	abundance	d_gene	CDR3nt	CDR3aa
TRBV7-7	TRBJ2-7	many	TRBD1	TGTGCCAGCAGCACCGGGACAGGATCCTACGAGCAGTACTTC	CASSTGTGSYEQYF
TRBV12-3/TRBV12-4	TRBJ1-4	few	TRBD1	TGTGCCAGCAGTCGTCTTTCAGGGACAGGGAGGGCAACTAATGAAAAACTGTTTTTT	CASSRLSGTGRATNEKLFF
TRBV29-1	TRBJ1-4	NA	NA	TGCAGCGTTGGGCGAACAGGCATCAATGAAAAACTGTTTTTT	CSVGRTGINEKLFF
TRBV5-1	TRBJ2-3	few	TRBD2	TGCGCCAGCAGCTTTAGCGGGACGTCAGATACGCAGTATTTT	CASSFSGTSDTQYF
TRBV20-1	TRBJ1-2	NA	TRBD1	TGCAGTGCTAGAGATCGGGGACAGGGAAACTATGGCTACACCTTC	CSARDRGQGNYGYTF
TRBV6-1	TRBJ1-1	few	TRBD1	TGTGCCAGCACTGGGGACAGGGCAAGAGGTGAAGCTTTCTTT	CASTGDRARGEAFF
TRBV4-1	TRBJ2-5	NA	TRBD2	TGCGCCAGCAGCCCATCCCCTGGGACTAGCGGGAGGGGGAAAGAGACCCAGTACTTC	CASSPSPGTSGRGKETQYF
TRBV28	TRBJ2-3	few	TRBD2	TGTGCCAGCAGTTCCCCGGGACTAGCGGGCCTCCGCACAGATACGCAGTATTTT	CASSSPGLAGLRTDTQYF
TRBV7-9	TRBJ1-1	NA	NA	TGTGCCAGCAGGAAGGGAATGAACACTGAAGCTTTCTTT	CASRKGMNTEAFF
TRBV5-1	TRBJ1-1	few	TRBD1	TGCGCCAGCAGCCTCCGTCGACAGGGCACTGAAGCTTTCTTT	CASSLRRQGTEAFF
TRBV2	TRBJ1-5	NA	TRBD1	TGTGCCAGCAGTGTTTGGACAGGGGACAATCAGCCCCAGCATTTT	CASSVWTGDNQPQHF
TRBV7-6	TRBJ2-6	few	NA	TGTGCCAGCAGCTCTATTAGAACCGGGGCCAACGTCCTGACTTTC	CASSSIRTGANVLTF
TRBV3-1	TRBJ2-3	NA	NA	TGTGCCAGCAGCCAAGATCTGAGGGCCAGGACAGATACGCAGTATTTT	CASSQDLRARTDTQYF
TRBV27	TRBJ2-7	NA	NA	TGTGCCAGCAGTTTCTCGAATCCTAGGGCCCCCCTCGTAAGAAAGAGCCCCTACGAGCAGTACTTC	CASSFSNPRAPLVRKSPYEQYF
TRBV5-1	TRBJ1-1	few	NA	TGCGCCAGCAGCTTTCAGGCCGGGAGGATGAACACTGAAGCTTTCTTT	CASSFQAGRMNTEAFF
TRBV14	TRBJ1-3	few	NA	TGTGCCAGCAGCCAAGGTCCGGGGGCGGCTGGAAACACCATATATTTT	CASSQGPGAAGNTIYF
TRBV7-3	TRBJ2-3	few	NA	TGTGCCAGCAGAATGGCCGGGGCTGCGGATACGCAGTATTTT	CASRMAGAADTQYF
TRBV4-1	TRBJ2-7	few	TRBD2	TGCGCCAGCAGCCAAGATGGGGGGGAGAGCTACGAGCAGTACTTC	CASSQDGGESYEQYF
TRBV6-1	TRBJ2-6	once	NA	TGTGCCAGCAGTGAATGGGGGTCTGGGGCCAACGTCCTGACTTTC	CASSEWGSGANVLTF
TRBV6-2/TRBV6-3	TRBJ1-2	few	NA	TGTGCCAGCAGTTACTCGAGGGGAAGCTATGGCTACACCTTC	CASSYSRGSYGYTF
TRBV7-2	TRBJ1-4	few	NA	TGTGCCAGCAGCTTTTACAGCGCAACTAATGAAAAACTGTTTTTT	CASSFYSATNEKLFF
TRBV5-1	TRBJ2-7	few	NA	TGCGCCAGCAGCCCGGCGGAGAGTCCAACCTACGAGCAGTACTTC	CASSPAESPTYEQYF
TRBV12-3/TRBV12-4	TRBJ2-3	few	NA	TGTGCCAGCAGTTTCGGGCAGGGAAGGGGCACAGATACGCAGTATTTT	CASSFGQGRGTDTQYF
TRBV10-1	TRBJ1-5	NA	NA	TGCGCCAGCGTGGCGGGGGCGGGAGACAATCAGCCCCAGCATTTT	CASVAGAGDNQPQHF
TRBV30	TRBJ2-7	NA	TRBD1	TGTGCCTGGAGTCGGGGACAGGGATACGAGCAGTACTTC	CAWSRGQGYEQYF
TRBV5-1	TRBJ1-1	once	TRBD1	TGCGCCAGCAGCTGGGACAGAGTGAACACTGAAGCTTTCTTT	CASSWDRVNTEAFF
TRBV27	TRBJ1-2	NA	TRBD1	TGTGCCAGCAGTTTATTGAAGGACAGGGATGGCTACACCTTC	CASSLLKDRDGYTF
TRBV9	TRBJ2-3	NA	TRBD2	TGTGCCAGCAGCTACGGTAGGGGACTAGCGGAAGGGGATACGCAGTATTTT	CASSYGRGLAEGDTQYF